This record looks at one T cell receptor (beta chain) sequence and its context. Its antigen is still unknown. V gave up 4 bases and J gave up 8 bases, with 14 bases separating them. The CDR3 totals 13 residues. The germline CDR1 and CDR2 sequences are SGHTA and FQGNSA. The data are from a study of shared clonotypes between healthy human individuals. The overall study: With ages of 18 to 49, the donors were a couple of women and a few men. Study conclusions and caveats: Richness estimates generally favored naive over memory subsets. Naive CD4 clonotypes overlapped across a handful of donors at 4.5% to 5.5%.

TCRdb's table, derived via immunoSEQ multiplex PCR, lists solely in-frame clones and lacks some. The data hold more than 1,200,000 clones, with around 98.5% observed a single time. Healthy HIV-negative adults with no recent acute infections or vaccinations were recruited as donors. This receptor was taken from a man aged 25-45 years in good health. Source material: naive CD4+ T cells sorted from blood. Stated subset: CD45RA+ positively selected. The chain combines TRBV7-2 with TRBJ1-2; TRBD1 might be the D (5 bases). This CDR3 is CASSSAEGIGYTF. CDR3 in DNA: TGTGCCAGCAGCTCGGCGGAGGGGATCGGCTACACCTTC.